The clone carrying this T cell receptor beta chain appeared a single time. With 3 bases clipped from V and 2 bases from J, the junction kept 5 bases outside the gene matches. Germline values: CDR1 SQVTM, CDR2 ANQGSEA. The CDR3 is 14 residues long. This entry comes from a study of blood T cell repertoires in COVID-19. Authors' data handling: From reference gene primer amplification, estimates of nucleated cell counts were derived. Clones were read by immunoSEQ multiplex PCR, and TCRdb kept only the in-frame ones, dropping some. V and J calls and clone size follow that table, whereas D and trimming were derived from the DNA. The sample contains tens of thousands of clones, 86% of which appear only once.

The rearrangement links TRBV29-1 to TRBJ1-2, with 8 positions matching TRBD1. The TCR originated in a human donor in a cohort sampled during active COVID-19. Sequencing input: peripheral blood. CDR3 DNA: TGCAGCGTTGACGGACAGGGTCCAAACTATGGCTACACCTTC. It yields the protein CSVDGQGPNYGYTF.